This T cell receptor (beta chain) was obtained from a study of blood T cell repertoires in COVID-19. The wider study: T cells, B-cell-depleted T cells, or PBMCs provided the cDNA or gDNA that served as material.

Seattle patients were enrolled while actively infected and followed longitudinally. Per the original methods: Researchers report that nucleated cell counts were estimated from reference gene primer amplification. Here immunoSEQ multiplex PCR was the method, and the copy in TCRdb shows in-frame clones only, minus some. The D gene and trimming were derived from the DNA, and the V and J assignments and clone size from that table. The top ten hold roughly 12% of the sample, which has roughly 78,000 clones, about 85% seen once. Germline V CDR1 and CDR2: LGHNA, YNFKEQ. The CDR3 has 16 amino acids. V was cut by 1 base and J by 0 bases, with 10 bases left in between.

What was sequenced was peripheral blood. This receptor was taken from a man aged 45-60 years with COVID-19, enrolled during active disease. The chain carries TRBV4-2 and TRBJ2-1; maybe TRBD2 (6 bases). The CDR3 loop reads CASSQAGEFSYNEQFF. CDR3 sequence (DNA): TGTGCCAGCAGCCAAGCGGGAGAGTTCTCCTACAATGAGCAGTTCTTC.